This T cell receptor beta chain comes out of a study of CD8 T cells in ankylosing spondylitis. Study-wide points: Characteristic, it appeared, of ankylosing spondylitis blood was a TCR beta motif of about eight highly homologous variants. Peripheral blood samples showed relatively rare disease-linked clones, and these clones were CD8+.

TCRdb re-called the 5' RACE reads through MiXCR, storing one row per CDR3 protein. The profile shows over 450,000 distinct CDR3 sequences, roughly 13% of them singletons. Trimming removed 1 base from V and 6 bases from J, with 5 bases in between. The CDR3 covers 12 residues. Germline assignment: CDR1 KGHDR and CDR2 SFDVKD. This clonotype has a count of ten or more. Its specificity is unknown. The receptor was isolated from a male donor with ankylosing spondylitis. The chain joins TRBV24-1 to TRBJ1-2; no definite D call. The sequenced material came from blood, either unsorted or a sorted T cell fraction (not recorded which). CDR3 nucleotide sequence: TGTGCCACCAGTGATTTTAAGGATGGCTACACCTTC. Amino acid sequence: CATSDFKDGYTF.